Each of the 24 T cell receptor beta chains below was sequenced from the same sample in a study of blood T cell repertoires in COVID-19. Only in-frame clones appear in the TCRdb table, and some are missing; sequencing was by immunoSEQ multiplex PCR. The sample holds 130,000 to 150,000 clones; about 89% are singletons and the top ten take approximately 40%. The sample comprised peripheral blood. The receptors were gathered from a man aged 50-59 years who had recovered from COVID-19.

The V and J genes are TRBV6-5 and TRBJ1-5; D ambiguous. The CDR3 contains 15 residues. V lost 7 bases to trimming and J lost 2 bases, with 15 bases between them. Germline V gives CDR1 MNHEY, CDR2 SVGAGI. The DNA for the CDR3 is TGTGCCAGCACCAAGGACGGACTTGGCAATCAGCCCCAGCATTTT. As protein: CASTKDGLGNQPQHF.

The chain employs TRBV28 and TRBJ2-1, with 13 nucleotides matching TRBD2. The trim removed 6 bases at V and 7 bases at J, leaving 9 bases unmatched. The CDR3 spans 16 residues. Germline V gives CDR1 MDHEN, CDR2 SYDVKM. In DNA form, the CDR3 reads TGTGCCAGCAGCGTACTAGCGGGGGGGCTTAAGAATGAGCAGTTCTTC. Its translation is CASSVLAGGLKNEQFF. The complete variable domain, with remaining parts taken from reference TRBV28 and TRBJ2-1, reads DVKVTQSSRYLVKRTGEKVFLECVQDMDHENMFWYRQDPGLGLRLIYFSYDVKMKEKGDIPEGYSVSREKKERFSLILESASTNQTSMYLCASSVLAGGLKNEQFFGPGTRLTVL.

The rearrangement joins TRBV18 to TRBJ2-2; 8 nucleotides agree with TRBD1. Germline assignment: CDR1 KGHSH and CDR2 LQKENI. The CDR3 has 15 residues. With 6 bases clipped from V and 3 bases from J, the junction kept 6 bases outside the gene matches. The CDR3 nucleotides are TGTGCCAGCTCCCGGCGGACAGGGCACACCGGGGAGCTGTTTTTT. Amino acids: CASSRRTGHTGELFF.

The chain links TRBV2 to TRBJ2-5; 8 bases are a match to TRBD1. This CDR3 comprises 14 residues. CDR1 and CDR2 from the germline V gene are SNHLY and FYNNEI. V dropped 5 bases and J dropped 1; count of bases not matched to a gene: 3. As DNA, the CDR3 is TGTGCCAGCAGTATCGACAGGGGCCAAGAGACCCAGTACTTC. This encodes CASSIDRGQETQYF.

CDR3 sequence reads: CASSLPGQGTEAFF. CDR3 nucleotide sequence: TGTGCCAGCAGTTTACCGGGACAGGGCACTGAAGCTTTCTTT. The J gene is TRBJ1-1, the V gene TRBV28, with TRBD1 matching 9 bases. With V trimmed by 2 bases and J by 4 bases, 2 bases remained unmatched. The CDR3 covers 14 residues. Germline V gives CDR1 MDHEN, CDR2 SYDVKM.

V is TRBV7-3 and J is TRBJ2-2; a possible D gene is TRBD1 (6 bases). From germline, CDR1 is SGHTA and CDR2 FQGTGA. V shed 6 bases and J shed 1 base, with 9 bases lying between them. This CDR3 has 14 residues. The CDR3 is CASSDRRNTGELFF. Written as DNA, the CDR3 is TGTGCCAGCAGTGACAGGCGGAACACCGGGGAGCTGTTTTTT. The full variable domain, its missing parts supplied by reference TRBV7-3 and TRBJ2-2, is GAGVSQTPSNKVTEKGKYVELRCDPISGHTALYWYRQSLGQGPEFLIYFQGTGAADDSGLPNDRFFAVRPEGSVSTLKIQRTERGDSAVYLCASSDRRNTGELFFGEGSRLTVL.

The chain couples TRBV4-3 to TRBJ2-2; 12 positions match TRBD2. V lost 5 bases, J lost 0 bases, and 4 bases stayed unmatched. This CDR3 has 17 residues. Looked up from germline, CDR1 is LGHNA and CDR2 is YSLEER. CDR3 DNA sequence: TGCGCCAGCAGCAAGACTAGCGGGGGTTCGAACACCGGGGAGCTGTTTTTT. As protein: CASSKTSGGSNTGELFF.

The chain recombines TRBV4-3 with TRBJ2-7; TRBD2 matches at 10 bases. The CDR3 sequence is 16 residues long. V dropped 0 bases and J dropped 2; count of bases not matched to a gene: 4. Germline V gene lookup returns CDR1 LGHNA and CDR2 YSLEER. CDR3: CASSQDSTSGAYEQYF. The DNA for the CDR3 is TGCGCCAGCAGCCAAGATTCAACTAGCGGGGCCTACGAGCAGTACTTC.

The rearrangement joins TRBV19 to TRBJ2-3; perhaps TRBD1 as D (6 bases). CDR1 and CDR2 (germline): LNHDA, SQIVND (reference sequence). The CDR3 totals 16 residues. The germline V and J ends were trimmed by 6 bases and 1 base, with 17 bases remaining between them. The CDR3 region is CASRLNRAKGTDTQYF. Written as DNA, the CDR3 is TGTGCCAGTAGATTGAACAGGGCGAAGGGCACAGATACGCAGTATTTT.

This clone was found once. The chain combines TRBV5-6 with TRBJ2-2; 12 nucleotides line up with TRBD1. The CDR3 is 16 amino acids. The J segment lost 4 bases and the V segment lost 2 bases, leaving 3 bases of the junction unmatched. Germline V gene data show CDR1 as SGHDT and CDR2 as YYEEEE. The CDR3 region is CASSFGTGGITGELFF. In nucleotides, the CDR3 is TGTGCCAGCAGCTTTGGGACAGGGGGCATCACCGGGGAGCTGTTTTTT.

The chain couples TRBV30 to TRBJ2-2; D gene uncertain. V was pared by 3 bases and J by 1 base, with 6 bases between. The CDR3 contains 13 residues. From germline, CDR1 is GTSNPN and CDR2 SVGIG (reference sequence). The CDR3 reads CAWRPGNTGELFF. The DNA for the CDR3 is TGTGCCTGGAGGCCAGGGAACACCGGGGAGCTGTTTTTT.

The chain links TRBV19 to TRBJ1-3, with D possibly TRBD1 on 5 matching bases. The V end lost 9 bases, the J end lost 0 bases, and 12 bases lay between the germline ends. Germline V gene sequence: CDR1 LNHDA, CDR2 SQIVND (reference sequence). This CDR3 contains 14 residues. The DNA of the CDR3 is TGTGCCAGCACGGGACTGCTCTCTGGAAACACCATATATTTT. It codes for CASTGLLSGNTIYF.

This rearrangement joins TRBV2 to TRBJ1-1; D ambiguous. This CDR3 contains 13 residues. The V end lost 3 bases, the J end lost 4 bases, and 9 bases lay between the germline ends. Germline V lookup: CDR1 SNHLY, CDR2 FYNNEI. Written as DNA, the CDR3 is TGTGCCAGCAGTGACAGGTTGAGCACTGAAGCTTTCTTT. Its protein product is CASSDRLSTEAFF.

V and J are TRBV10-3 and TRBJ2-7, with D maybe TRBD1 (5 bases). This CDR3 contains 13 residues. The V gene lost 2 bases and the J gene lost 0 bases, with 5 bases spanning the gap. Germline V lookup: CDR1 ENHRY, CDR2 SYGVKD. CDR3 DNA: TGTGCCATCAGTGAGGACAGCTCCTACGAGCAGTACTTC. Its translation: CAISEDSSYEQYF.

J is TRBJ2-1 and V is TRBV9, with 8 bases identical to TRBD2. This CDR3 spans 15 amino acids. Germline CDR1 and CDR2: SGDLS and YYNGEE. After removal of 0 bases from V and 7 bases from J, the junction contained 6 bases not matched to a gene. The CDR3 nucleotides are TGTGCCAGCAGCGTAGCGGGGGGGCGGTGGAATGAGCAGTTCTTC. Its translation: CASSVAGGRWNEQFF.

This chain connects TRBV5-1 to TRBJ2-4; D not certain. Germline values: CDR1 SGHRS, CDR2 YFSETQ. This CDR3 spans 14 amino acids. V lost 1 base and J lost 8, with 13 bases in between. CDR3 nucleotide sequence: TGCGCCAGCAGCTTGCAGGCTCGGTGGGACATTCAGTACTTC. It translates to CASSLQARWDIQYF.

The CDR3 reads CASSPTGEDTQYF. The CDR3, as DNA: TGTGCCAGCAGCCCAACGGGGGAAGATACGCAGTATTTT. The chain uses TRBV27 and TRBJ2-3; possibly TRBD2 for D (6 bases). Trimming took 6 bases from V and 5 from J, leaving 12 bases between them. CDR1 is MNHEY and CDR2 is SMNVEV in the germline V gene (reference sequence). The CDR3 contains 13 residues.

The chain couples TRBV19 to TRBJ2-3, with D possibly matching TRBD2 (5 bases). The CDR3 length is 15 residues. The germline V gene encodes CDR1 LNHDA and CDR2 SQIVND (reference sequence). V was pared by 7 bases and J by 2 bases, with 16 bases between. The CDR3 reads CASTYGYGNTDTQYF. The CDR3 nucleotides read TGTGCCAGTACTTATGGGTACGGGAACACAGATACGCAGTATTTT.

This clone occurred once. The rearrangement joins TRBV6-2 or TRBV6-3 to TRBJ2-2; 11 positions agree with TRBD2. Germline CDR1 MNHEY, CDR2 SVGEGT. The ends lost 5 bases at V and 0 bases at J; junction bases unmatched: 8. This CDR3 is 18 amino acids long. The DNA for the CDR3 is TGTGCCAGCAGTCTCCCGACTAGCGGGGTTACGAACACCGGGGAGCTGTTTTTT. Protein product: CASSLPTSGVTNTGELFF.

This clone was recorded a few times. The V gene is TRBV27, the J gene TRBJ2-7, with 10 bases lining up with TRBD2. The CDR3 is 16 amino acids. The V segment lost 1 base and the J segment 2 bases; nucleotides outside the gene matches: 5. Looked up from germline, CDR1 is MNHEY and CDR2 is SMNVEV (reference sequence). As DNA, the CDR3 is TGTGCCAGCAGTTTATTTTCTAGCGGGGGAGCCTACGAGCAGTACTTC. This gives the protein CASSLFSSGGAYEQYF.

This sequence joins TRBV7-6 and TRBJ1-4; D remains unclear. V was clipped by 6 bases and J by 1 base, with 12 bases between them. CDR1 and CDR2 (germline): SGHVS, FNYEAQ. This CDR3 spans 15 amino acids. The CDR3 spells CASSTNLGTNEKLFF. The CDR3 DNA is TGTGCCAGCAGTACTAACCTTGGAACTAATGAAAAACTGTTTTTT.

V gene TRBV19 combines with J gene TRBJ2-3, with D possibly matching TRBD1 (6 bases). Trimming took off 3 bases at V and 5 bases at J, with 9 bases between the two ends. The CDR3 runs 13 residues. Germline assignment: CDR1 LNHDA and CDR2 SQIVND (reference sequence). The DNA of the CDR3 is TGTGCCAGTAGTATCATACAGGGAGATACGCAGTATTTT. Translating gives CASSIIQGDTQYF. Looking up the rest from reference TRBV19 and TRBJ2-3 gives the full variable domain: DGGITQSPKYLFRKEGQNVTLSCEQNLNHDAMYWYRQDPGQGLRLIYYSQIVNDFQKGDIAEGYSVSREKKESFPLTVTSAQKNPTAFYLCASSIIQGDTQYFGPGTRLTVL.

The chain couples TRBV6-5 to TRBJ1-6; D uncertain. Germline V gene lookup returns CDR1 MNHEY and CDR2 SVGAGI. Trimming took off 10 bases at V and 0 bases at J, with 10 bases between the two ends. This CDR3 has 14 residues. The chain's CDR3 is CATSASSYNSPLHF. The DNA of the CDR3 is TGTGCCACCTCAGCGAGCTCCTATAATTCACCCCTCCACTTT.

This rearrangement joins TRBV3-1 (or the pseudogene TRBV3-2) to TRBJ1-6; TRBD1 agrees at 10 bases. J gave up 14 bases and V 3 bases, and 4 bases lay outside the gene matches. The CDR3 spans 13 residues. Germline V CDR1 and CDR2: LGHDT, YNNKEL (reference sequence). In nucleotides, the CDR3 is TGTGCCAGCAGCCAGGGACAGGGGTATACCCTCCACTTT. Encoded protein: CASSQGQGYTLHF.